A single sample gave rise to the 23 T cell receptor beta chains below, sequenced in a study of T-cell reconstitution after alpha-beta-depleted transplantation in children. Unique molecular identifiers were incorporated during preparation of the TCRbeta library. MiXCR, run by TCRdb on the PCR reads, gives a single entry per CDR3 protein. The top ten clones hold nearly 5.5% of a sample with 420,000 or so distinct CDR3 sequences, 11% of them seen once. The source was PBMCs from the stem cell graft donor, collected from the stem cell graft. These receptors originate from a human donor who donated a stem cell graft to a child with acute myeloid leukemia.

The chain recombines TRBV19 with TRBJ2-7; 9 nucleotides agree with TRBD1. The CDR3 length is 15 residues. After removal of 5 bases from V and 5 bases from J, the junction contained 10 bases not matched to a gene. The germline gives CDR1 LNHDA, CDR2 SQIVND (reference sequence). Here the CDR3 reads CASSGTGRKGNEQYF. DNA of the CDR3: TGTGCCAGTAGTGGGACAGGGAGAAAGGGCAACGAGCAGTACTTC.

This sequence joins TRBV20-1 and TRBJ1-1; D unresolved. The CDR3 loop spans 11 amino acids. Looked up from germline, CDR1 is DFQATT and CDR2 is SNEGSKA (reference sequence). The V end was cut by 6 bases, the J end by 4 bases, with 9 bases between. CDR3 amino acids: CSANMGTEAFF. The DNA for the CDR3 is TGCAGTGCCAACATGGGCACTGAAGCTTTCTTT.

The V and J genes are TRBV5-4 and TRBJ2-1; 10 bases are a match to TRBD2. The V and J ends lost 3 bases and 4 bases, in that order; junction bases with no gene match: 13. The CDR3 has 18 residues. Germline CDR1 reads SGHNT; CDR2 reads YYREEE (reference sequence). CDR3 protein: CASSYGRPTSGRYNEQFF. In DNA, the CDR3 is TGTGCCAGCAGCTATGGCAGACCGACTAGCGGGCGGTACAATGAGCAGTTCTTC.

At least ten counts were recorded for this clonotype. The chain joins TRBV9 to TRBJ1-2; perhaps TRBD1 as D (5 bases). Germline loops: CDR1 SGDLS, CDR2 YYNGEE. This CDR3 is built from 12 residues. The germline V and J ends were trimmed by 3 bases and 4 bases, with 7 bases remaining between them. The CDR3 DNA is TGTGCCAGCAGCGCAGACAGCTATGGCTACACCTTC. Residues: CASSADSYGYTF.

The chain recombines TRBV5-5 with TRBJ2-3; D is tentatively TRBD1 or TRBD2 (6 bases each). V dropped 4 bases and J dropped 1 base, with 13 bases sitting between them. Germline CDR1 is SGHKS and CDR2 is YYEKEE (reference sequence). The CDR3 extends over 15 amino acids. This chain's CDR3 is CASSPGRGGTDTQYF. CDR3 sequence (DNA): TGTGCCAGCAGCCCGGGAAGGGGGGGCACAGATACGCAGTATTTT.

CDR3 DNA sequence: TGTGCCAGCAGTGAAGAGGGACACCGACACACTGAAGCTTTCTTT. It translates to CASSEEGHRHTEAFF. V usage is TRBV25-1 and J usage is TRBJ1-1, with D possibly being TRBD1 (6 bases). Germline loops: CDR1 MGHDK, CDR2 SYGVNS. This CDR3 comprises 15 residues. The V gene lost 2 bases and the J gene lost 3 bases, with 13 bases spanning the gap.

A few counts support this clonotype. J is TRBJ1-5 and V is TRBV5-6, with TRBD1 as a possible D gene (5 bases). This CDR3 has 14 amino acids. Germline assignment: CDR1 SGHDT and CDR2 YYEEEE. Trimming took 1 base from V and 3 from J, leaving 8 bases between them. The CDR3 DNA is TGTGCCAGCAGCTTGAGGGGACCCAATCAGCCCCAGCATTTT. It specifies CASSLRGPNQPQHF. Supplemented by reference TRBV5-6 and TRBJ1-5, the full variable domain reads DAGVTQSPTHLIKTRGQQVTLRCSPKSGHDTVSWYQQALGQGPQFIFQYYEEEERQRGNFPDRFSGHQFPNYSSELNVNALLLGDSALYLCASSLRGPNQPQHFGDGTRLSIL.

V and J are TRBV4-1 and TRBJ2-7, with 7 bases matching TRBD1. J lost 4 bases, V lost 0 bases, and 9 bases had no gene match. Germline CDR1 MGHRA, CDR2 YSYEKL. The CDR3 is 16 amino acids. Written as DNA, the CDR3 is TGCGCCAGCAGCCAAGAACGTCGACAGGGTCGGTACGAGCAGTACTTC. It specifies CASSQERRQGRYEQYF.

The table lists this clonotype with a few counts. The chain recombines TRBV6-5 with TRBJ1-3, with 9 bases lining up with TRBD1. The CDR3 runs to 15 residues. V lost 7 bases and J lost 2; bases outside the gene matches: 6. Germline CDR1 and CDR2: MNHEY and SVGAGI. In nucleotides, the CDR3 is TGTGCCAGCAATAAGGACAGGGGAGCTGGAAACACCATATATTTT. Protein: CASNKDRGAGNTIYF.

The CDR3 bases are TGTGCCAGCAGTTTAGCGGTTTCGGGCCCTTCACCCCTCCACTTT. Translation: CASSLAVSGPSPLHF. The chain is built from TRBV12-3 or TRBV12-4 and TRBJ1-6; D gene ambiguous. The CDR3 contains 15 residues. Trimming stripped 0 bases from V and 9 bases from J, with 12 bases between.

There are a few counts of this clonotype. The gene calls are TRBV24-1 and TRBJ1-5; D call uncertain. The CDR3 consists of 16 residues. Germline values: CDR1 KGHDR, CDR2 SFDVKD. V shed 1 base and J shed 0 bases, with 9 bases lying between them. CDR3 region: CATSDFTNDSNQPQHF. The CDR3 region has the DNA TGTGCCACCAGTGATTTTACAAACGATAGCAATCAGCCCCAGCATTTT.

This clonotype came up a few times. An end of the junction does not agree with germline; a read error may underlie this. The chain combines TRBV7-7 with TRBJ2-5, with D perhaps matching TRBD1 (5 bases). Per germline, CDR1 SSHAT and CDR2 FNYEAQ (reference sequence). This CDR3 has 15 amino acids. The CDR3 reads CASSLGVTAKETQYF. DNA for the CDR3: TGTGCTAGCAGCTTAGGTGTGACAGCCAAAGAGACCCAGTACTTC.

J is TRBJ1-2 and V is TRBV7-9, with D hard to call. The CDR3 covers 15 residues. CDR1 SEHNR and CDR2 FQNEAQ come from the germline V gene (reference sequence). Trimming cost V 4 bases and J 4 bases, with 16 bases left between them. This CDR3 is CASSSGPGGSYGYTF. The CDR3 DNA reads TGTGCCAGCAGCTCCGGCCCCGGAGGGAGCTATGGCTACACCTTC.

The genes are TRBV5-1 and TRBJ2-2, with D hard to call. V gave up 0 bases and J gave up 3 bases, with 12 bases separating them. Germline CDR1 and CDR2: SGHRS and YFSETQ. The CDR3 has 16 residues. In DNA, the CDR3 is TGCGCCAGCAGCTTGGAGTCCCTTGGGTACACCGGGGAGCTGTTTTTT. It translates to CASSLESLGYTGELFF. The whole variable domain, remainder taken from reference TRBV5-1 and TRBJ2-2, is KAGVTQTPRYLIKTRGQQVTLSCSPISGHRSVSWYQQTPGQGLQFLFEYFSETQRNKGNFPGRFSGRQFSNSRSEMNVSTLELGDSALYLCASSLESLGYTGELFFGEGSRLTVL.

The chain couples TRBV25-1 to TRBJ1-1, with D perhaps TRBD1 (5 bases). Germline V gene lookup returns CDR1 MGHDK and CDR2 SYGVNS. This CDR3 comprises 15 residues. The germline V and J ends were trimmed by 4 bases and 2 bases, with 14 bases remaining between them. CDR3 in amino acids: CASSGQGFGNTEAFF. Written as DNA, the CDR3 is TGTGCCAGCAGTGGTCAGGGATTCGGCAACACTGAAGCTTTCTTT.

V usage is TRBV6-5 and J usage is TRBJ2-4, with 8 nucleotides matching TRBD1. The CDR3 has 15 residues. V shed 3 bases, J shed 8 bases, and the junction held 9 bases outside the gene matches. Germline CDR1 reads MNHEY; CDR2 reads SVGAGI. The CDR3 loop reads CASSYGPQGADIQYF. Written as DNA, the CDR3 is TGTGCCAGCAGTTATGGCCCTCAGGGGGCGGACATTCAGTACTTC.

Here the CDR3 reads CASSFYGGRGTEAFF. CDR3 in DNA: TGTGCCAGCAGTTTTTACGGGGGCCGGGGCACTGAAGCTTTCTTT. J is TRBJ1-1 and V is TRBV12-3 or TRBV12-4, with D possibly matching TRBD1 (6 bases). V was pared by 3 bases and J by 4 bases, with 15 bases between. The CDR3 covers 15 residues.

This clonotype has just a few counts. CDR3 sequence reads: CSALAGTGVYEQYV. The DNA for the CDR3 is TGCAGTGCTCTCGCCGGGACCGGAGTCTACGAGCAGTACGTC. The rearrangement uses TRBV20-1 and TRBJ2-7; D is perhaps TRBD1 or TRBD2 (5 bases each). The CDR3 has 14 residues. The V end was cut by 5 bases, the J end by 3 bases, with 17 bases between. CDR1 DFQATT and CDR2 SNEGSKA come from the germline V gene (reference sequence).

This clonotype was seen repeatedly, ten times or more. V gene TRBV29-1 combines with J gene TRBJ2-1; 11 positions agree with TRBD1. The CDR3 totals 13 residues. In germline, CDR1 is SQVTM, CDR2 ANQGSEA. Written as DNA, the CDR3 is TGCAGTTCCCTGGGACAGGGGGGGAATGAGCAGTTCTTC. Translated: CSSLGQGGNEQFF.

This clonotype was counted only a few times. The chain recombines TRBV6-1 with TRBJ1-5, with 9 bases matching TRBD1. Germline CDR1 reads MNHNS; CDR2 reads SASEGT. The CDR3 covers 16 residues. J was trimmed by 1 base and V by 6 bases; bases with no gene match: 7. The CDR3 DNA is TGTGCCAGCAGCCGAACCGGGACAGGGAGCAATCAGCCCCAGCATTTT. This encodes CASSRTGTGSNQPQHF.

The table lists this clonotype with a few counts. V gene TRBV25-1 combines with J gene TRBJ2-1, with 10 positions matching TRBD2. Germline V gene data show CDR1 as MGHDK and CDR2 as SYGVNS. This CDR3 comprises 15 residues. V trimming: 2 bases; J trimming: 11 bases; junction bases outside the gene matches: 9. The CDR3 region is CASSEGKREGRKQFF. CDR3 nucleotide sequence: TGTGCCAGCAGTGAAGGGAAGCGGGAGGGCCGGAAGCAGTTCTTC.

This clonotype turned up a few times. This chain uses TRBV4-1 with TRBJ2-1, with D perhaps TRBD1 or TRBD2 (7 bases each). CDR3 length: 16 amino acids. The germline V gene has CDR1 MGHRA and CDR2 YSYEKL. Trimming pared 2 bases from V and 4 bases from J, leaving 15 bases between. CDR3 DNA: TGCGCCAGCAGCCAATCCGGGGGGACAGTATACAATGAGCAGTTCTTC. This gives the protein CASSQSGGTVYNEQFF.

The chain recombines TRBV9 with TRBJ1-1; 7 bases map to TRBD1. The V gene's germline CDR1 is SGDLS and CDR2 YYNGEE. There are 15 residues in the CDR3. V dropped 3 bases and J dropped 1; count of bases not matched to a gene: 6. The DNA for the CDR3 is TGTGCCAGCAGCGCTCCATCAGGGGGGAACACTGAAGCTTTCTTT. Translation gives CASSAPSGGNTEAFF.